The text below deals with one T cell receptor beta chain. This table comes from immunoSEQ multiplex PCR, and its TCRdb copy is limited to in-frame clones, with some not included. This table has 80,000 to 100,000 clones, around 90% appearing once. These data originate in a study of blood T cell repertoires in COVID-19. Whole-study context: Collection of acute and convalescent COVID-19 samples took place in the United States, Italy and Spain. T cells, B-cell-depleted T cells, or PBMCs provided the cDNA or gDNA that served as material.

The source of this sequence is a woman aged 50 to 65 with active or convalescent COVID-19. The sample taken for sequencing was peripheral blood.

In DNA, the CDR3 is TGTGCCAGCAGTTACTGGACAGGGCTTAATTCACCCCTCCACTTT. Protein product: CASSYWTGLNSPLHF. The chain employs TRBV6-5 and TRBJ1-6, with TRBD1 matching 8 bases. The CDR3 has 15 amino acids. With V trimmed by 1 base and J by 6 bases, 2 bases remained unmatched. Germline assignment: CDR1 MNHEY and CDR2 SVGAGI.